This TCR beta chain stems from a study of T cell changes during pregnancy in multiple sclerosis. This CDR3 region has 16 residues. V lost 4 bases to trimming and J lost 1 base; unmatched junction nucleotides: 6. The germline V gene encodes CDR1 MGHRA and CDR2 YSYEKL. Profiling relied on immunoSEQ multiplex PCR, and the TCRdb table lists in-frame clones only, not all of them. The sample shows approximately 52,000 clones, 88% of them seen only once. This TCR derives from a female donor with multiple sclerosis, enrolled in a pregnancy study. The source was CD4+ T cells from peripheral blood mononuclear cells, collected in the second trimester of pregnancy. The chain couples TRBV4-1 to TRBJ2-3; 9 bases align to TRBD2. The CDR3 loop is CASSRNSGSGTDTQYF. In DNA form, the CDR3 reads TGCGCCAGCAGCCGCAATAGCGGGAGCGGCACAGATACGCAGTATTTT.